The rows below give T cell receptor beta chains drawn from one sample of a study of T cell responses to AZD1222 COVID-19 vaccine. Measured with immunoSEQ multiplex PCR; TCRdb has only the in-frame clones, and not every one. This table holds about 180,000 clones, around nine tenths found once. The material was peripheral blood, obtained on day 0 of AZD1222 vaccination. These TCRs come from an adult in good health. Both conserved end residues are part of each CDR3. A D gene is named only where the DNA matches it firmly. Only part of the rows carry a size: once, few, many, or a class if the clone is expanded.

j_call v_call clone_size d_call cdr3_length cdr3_nt cdr3_aa
TRBJ2-7 TRBV14 - TRBD1 18 TGTGCCAGCAGCCAAGAATTTGGGGGACAGGGAGACTCCTACGAGCAGTACTTC CASSQEFGGQGDSYEQYF
TRBJ1-1 TRBV5-1 - - 13 TGCGCCAGCAGCTTGGATTGGGTCACTGAAGCTTTCTTT CASSLDWVTEAFF
TRBJ1-1 TRBV19 once TRBD1 14 TGTGCCAGTAGTATAGACGGACAGGGAGGGGGAGCTTTCTTT CASSIDGQGGGAFF
TRBJ2-4 TRBV27 - - 17 TGTGCCAGCAGTTTGGTGTACAGGGAAAAAGCCAAAAACATTCAGTACTTC CASSLVYREKAKNIQYF
TRBJ1-2 TRBV3-1/TRBV3-2 - - 14 TGTGCCAGCAGCCAAGGTCAGTCTAACTATGGCTACACCTTC CASSQGQSNYGYTF
TRBJ1-2 TRBV5-1 - - 14 TGCGCCAGCAGCTTGGGGGAATTGAGCTATGGCTACACCTTC CASSLGELSYGYTF
TRBJ2-1 TRBV7-9 - TRBD2 16 TGTGCCAGCAGACCCATTGCGGGACTATCCTACAATGAGCAGTTCTTC CASRPIAGLSYNEQFF
TRBJ1-2 TRBV27 - TRBD1 16 TGTGCCAGCAGTTTAACAAGGACAGGGGCTCGGAATGGCTACACCTTC CASSLTRTGARNGYTF
TRBJ2-7 TRBV5-8 once - 15 TGTGCCAGCTCCCTAGGGCAGGGGCTATCCTACGAGCAGTACTTC CASSLGQGLSYEQYF
TRBJ2-3 TRBV28 - - 18 TGTGCCAGCAGTTCCCGTGCTCCTTCGGGGGCGGACGTTGGTACGCAGTATTTT CASSSRAPSGADVGTQYF
TRBJ1-1 TRBV19 - TRBD1 16 TGTGCCAGTAGTCTCGGACAGGAAAGACTTTACACTGAAGCTTTCTTT CASSLGQERLYTEAFF
TRBJ2-7 TRBV9 once - 14 TGTGCCAGCAGCGCAGAGCAGGGTTGGAGCGAGCAGTACTTC CASSAEQGWSEQYF
TRBJ2-5 TRBV12-3/TRBV12-4 - - 13 TGTGCCAGCAGTTCGTTTACACTGGAGACCCAGTACTTC CASSSFTLETQYF
TRBJ1-5 TRBV14 - TRBD1 14 TGTGCCAGCAAGGTGGACAGGGTAAATCAGCCCCAGCATTTT CASKVDRVNQPQHF
TRBJ1-3 TRBV7-9 - - 12 TGTGCCTCCAGGACCTCTGGAAACACCATATATTTT CASRTSGNTIYF
TRBJ2-3 TRBV7-3 once TRBD1 14 TGTGCCAGCAGCTTAGACAGGGGGGCAGATACGCAGTATTTT CASSLDRGADTQYF
TRBJ1-2 TRBV25-1 - - 13 TGTGCCAGCAGATCGTGGGACAAGAATGGCTACACCTTC CASRSWDKNGYTF
TRBJ1-6 TRBV19 once - 12 TGTGCCAGTAGACACAGGGACTCACCCCTCCACTTT CASRHRDSPLHF
TRBJ2-3 TRBV12-3/TRBV12-4 - - 13 TGTGCCAGCAGTTTAGCCCGCTCAGATACGCAGTATTTT CASSLARSDTQYF
TRBJ2-7 TRBV29-1 - TRBD1 12 TGCAGCGCACGGGACAGTTCCTACGAGCAGTACTTC CSARDSSYEQYF
TRBJ2-3 TRBV10-1 - - 14 TGCGCCAGCAGTGAGTCGTATAGCACAGATACGCAGTATTTT CASSESYSTDTQYF
TRBJ1-6 TRBV18 - TRBD1 18 TGTGCCAGCTCACCTCGAACAGGGGGTCGCTCCTATAATTCACCCCTCCACTTT CASSPRTGGRSYNSPLHF
TRBJ2-7 TRBV3-1/TRBV3-2 - - 17 TGTGCCAGCAGCCAACGATCTGTCGGGACTTACTCCTACGAGCAGTACTTC CASSQRSVGTYSYEQYF
TRBJ2-6 TRBV18 - - 15 TGTGCCAGCTCACCTCAGGGGTTCGGGGCCAACGTCCTGACTTTC CASSPQGFGANVLTF
TRBJ2-3 TRBV7-2 - TRBD2 15 TGTGCCAGCAGCCCCGGACTAGCGGGAGGAGATACGCAGTATTTT CASSPGLAGGDTQYF
TRBJ1-4 TRBV9 - - 13 TGTGCCAGCAGCCTAGAGGGAGGGCAGAAACTGTTTTTT CASSLEGGQKLFF
TRBJ2-1 TRBV10-1 once TRBD2 10 TGCGCCGGCCATAGCGGGAGACAGTTCTTC CAGHSGRQFF
TRBJ1-2 TRBV11-3 once TRBD1 20 TGTGCCAGCAGCTTTCCTCCCCCCCGGGACAGGGGGCGCGGGGCCTATGGCTACACCTTC CASSFPPPRDRGRGAYGYTF
TRBJ1-1 TRBV13 - - 13 TGTGCCAGCAGCTCTATCAGGGGAACTGAAGCTTTCTTT CASSSIRGTEAFF
TRBJ1-2 TRBV27 - TRBD1 14 TGTGCCAGCAGTTTAGGGGCAGGGGGCTATGGCTACACCTTC CASSLGAGGYGYTF
TRBJ2-7 TRBV19 - - 13 TGTGCCAGTAGTCTTGTACAGGGAGAAGAGCAGTACTTC CASSLVQGEEQYF
TRBJ2-7 TRBV6-5 - - 13 TGTGCCAGCGGGCCGGACAGTTTGGGGGAGCAGTACTTC CASGPDSLGEQYF
TRBJ2-2 TRBV4-1 - TRBD2 19 TGCGCCAGCAGCCAAGATTGGGTCCGGGGACTAGGGGACACCGGGGAGCTGTTTTTT CASSQDWVRGLGDTGELFF
TRBJ1-2 TRBV29-1 - - 13 TGCAGCGTTGAAGACGGGACCTCCTATGGCTACACCTTC CSVEDGTSYGYTF
TRBJ2-1 TRBV30 - TRBD2 15 TGTGCCTGGAGTGTACGGCGGGGGGGCTACAATGAGCAGTTCTTC CAWSVRRGGYNEQFF
TRBJ1-1 TRBV3-1/TRBV3-2 - TRBD1 15 TGTGCCAGCAGCCCCCGGACAGGTGAAAACACTGAAGCTTTCTTT CASSPRTGENTEAFF
TRBJ1-5 TRBV27 - TRBD1 15 TGTGCCAGCAGTTTAATGACAGGGGGGAATCAGCCCCAGCATTTT CASSLMTGGNQPQHF
TRBJ2-7 TRBV5-1 many - 12 TGCGCCAGCAGCTTACAGGGCCACGAGCAGTACTTC CASSLQGHEQYF
TRBJ2-7 TRBV2 - - 11 TGTGCCAGCAGGCGAGACTACGAGCAGTACTTC CASRRDYEQYF
TRBJ2-5 TRBV4-1 - TRBD2 16 TGCGCCAGCAGCCAAGGGCTAGCGGGAGATCGAGAGACCCAGTACTTC CASSQGLAGDRETQYF
TRBJ2-5 TRBV7-6 - - 11 TGTGCCAGCAGCGAGGGGGAGACCCAGTACTTC CASSEGETQYF
TRBJ2-5 TRBV5-1 - - 14 TGCGCCAGCAGCTTAATGCCTAGTCAAGAGACCCAGTACTTC CASSLMPSQETQYF
TRBJ1-2 TRBV11-2 few TRBD1 16 TGTGCCAGCAGCTTAGCGGGGACAGGGGGGGACTATGGCTACACCTTC CASSLAGTGGDYGYTF